Below, 16 T cell receptor beta chains from the same sample are listed, as sequenced in a study of CD8 T cells in Susac syndrome (dated by TCRdb to the late 2010s). The library was produced with the immunoSEQ multiplex PCR assay. RNA was extracted with the RNeasy kit and roughly 0.45 to 1 ug was reverse transcribed using random hexamers. TCRdb reprocessed the public reads (quality trimming at Q25 with fastp, clone calling with MiXCR) and kept in-frame beta chains. Each CDR3 protein gets just one entry, which takes the most common genes and DNA from the rows behind it. Present in this sample are 400,000 or so distinct CDR3 sequences, more than 80% of which were seen just once. The ten largest clones add up to approximately 0.11% of the sample. Sample: CD8+ T cells from PBMCs. The receptors were gathered from a human donor with multiple sclerosis.

The CDR3 here is CSARALNTEAFF. The CDR3 DNA reads TGCAGTGCCCGGGCCCTGAACACTGAAGCTTTCTTT. The chain is built from TRBV20-1 and TRBJ1-1; no firm D call. Trimming took 6 bases from V and 0 from J, leaving 8 bases between them. This CDR3 has 12 residues. Germline V gene lookup returns CDR1 DFQATT and CDR2 SNEGSKA (reference sequence).

This clonotype has a single count. The V and J genes are TRBV3-1 and TRBJ2-7; D may match TRBD1 or TRBD2 (5 bases each). This CDR3 has 14 residues. Germline values: CDR1 LGHDT, CDR2 YNNKEL (reference sequence). The ends were cut back, 0 bases at V and 6 bases at J, with 12 bases in the middle. Here the CDR3 DNA reads TGTGCCAGCAGCCAAGAGCTAATTGGGACCGAGCAGTACTTC. Translated, it gives CASSQELIGTEQYF.

This clonotype was counted once. The CDR3 nucleotides read TGTGCCAGCAGTGACCAGGGACAGGGCCACAATGAGCAGTTCTTC. Its protein is CASSDQGQGHNEQFF. The chain links TRBV6-4 to TRBJ2-1; 9 bases agree with TRBD1. Trimming removed 2 bases from V and 5 bases from J; junction bases left unmatched: 4. Per germline, CDR1 MRHNA and CDR2 SNTAGT. The CDR3 runs 15 residues.

The rearrangement uses TRBV6-5 and TRBJ1-4; D remains ambiguous. Germline CDR1 and CDR2: MNHEY and SVGAGI. CDR3 length: 17 residues. V was shortened by 0 bases and J by 5 bases, with 16 bases between the two germline ends. The CDR3 protein is CASSYSTAVAANEKLFF. In DNA, the CDR3 is TGTGCCAGCAGTTACTCGACCGCAGTGGCAGCGAATGAAAAACTGTTTTTT.

The J gene is TRBJ2-1, the V gene TRBV6-5; 8 positions agree with TRBD2. This CDR3 comprises 18 residues. Per the germline V gene, CDR1 is MNHEY and CDR2 is SVGAGI. Trimming took 0 bases from V and 1 from J; bases not matched to a gene: 8. The CDR3 region has the DNA TGTGCCAGCAGTTACTCGATTGGTACTAGCGGATCCTACAATGAGCAGTTCTTC. Protein sequence: CASSYSIGTSGSYNEQFF.

The chain has TRBV27 and TRBJ1-2; TRBD1 matches at 9 bases. The V gene's germline CDR1 is MNHEY and CDR2 SMNVEV (reference sequence). The CDR3 has 15 residues. With 8 bases clipped from V and 5 bases from J, the junction kept 12 bases outside the gene matches. The chain's CDR3 is CASRTGAGGLYGYTF. The CDR3 coding sequence is TGTGCCAGCCGGACAGGGGCAGGGGGCCTGTATGGCTACACCTTC.

The V call is TRBV6-5, the J call TRBJ2-7, with D perhaps being TRBD1 or TRBD2 (6 bases each). CDR1 and CDR2 (germline): MNHEY, SVGAGI. This CDR3 is built from 14 residues. The V gene lost 6 bases and the J gene lost 0 bases, with 12 bases spanning the gap. The CDR3 here is CASSGRGLSYEQYF. CDR3 DNA: TGTGCCAGCAGCGGACGGGGGCTCTCCTACGAGCAGTACTTC.

The chain links TRBV10-2 to TRBJ2-3; 10 bases are a match to TRBD2. The V segment lost 0 bases and the J segment 3 bases; nucleotides outside the gene matches: 3. Germline CDR1 and CDR2: WSHSY and SAAADI. CDR3 length equals 16 residues. Written as DNA, the CDR3 is TGCGCCAGCAGTGAGTCGCTAGCGGGAGCTACAGATACGCAGTATTTT. It specifies CASSESLAGATDTQYF.

The V and J genes are TRBV10-3 and TRBJ1-2; D ambiguous. Germline-derived CDR1 and CDR2 are ENHRY and SYGVKD. Trimming cost V 4 bases and J 4 bases, with 16 bases left between them. The length of the CDR3 is 15 residues. CDR3 in DNA: TGTGCCATCAGTGGGTATGAGTACTCCGCCTATGGCTACACCTTC. Protein product: CAISGYEYSAYGYTF.

Only one count was recorded for this clonotype. CDR3 sequence: CASSPRNPANYGYTF. CDR3 sequence (DNA): TGTGCCAGCAGTCCGAGGAACCCGGCTAACTATGGCTACACCTTC. The V and J genes are TRBV27 and TRBJ1-2, with D uncertain. Germline loops: CDR1 MNHEY, CDR2 SMNVEV (reference sequence). V lost 5 bases to trimming and J lost 0 bases, with 13 bases between them. The length of the CDR3 is 15 residues.

The chain recombines TRBV29-1 with TRBJ2-7, with TRBD1 matching 8 bases. Germline CDR1 is SQVTM and CDR2 is ANQGSEA. This CDR3 comprises 13 residues. J gave up 4 bases and V 1 base, and 3 bases lay outside the gene matches. The CDR3 coding sequence is TGCAGCGTTGAAGGGACAGGGACTTACGAGCAGTACTTC. Translation: CSVEGTGTYEQYF.

The chain has TRBV29-1 and TRBJ2-7, with D possibly being TRBD2 (5 bases). The germline V and J ends were trimmed by 4 bases and 7 bases, with 17 bases remaining between them. Germline assignment: CDR1 SQVTM and CDR2 ANQGSEA. This CDR3 has 13 residues. The CDR3 nucleotides are TGCAGCGTTGTTTCTCACAGCGGAAGGGAGCAGTACTTC. It is translated as CSVVSHSGREQYF.

This chain uses TRBV7-9 with TRBJ1-5, with unresolved D. The CDR3 loop spans 15 amino acids. Germline V gene sequence: CDR1 SEHNR, CDR2 FQNEAQ (reference sequence). V lost 5 bases, J lost 4 bases, and 15 bases lay in between. The CDR3, as DNA: TGTGCCAGCAGCACCTCGAAAGGTCAAAATCAGCCCCAGCATTTT. This sequence encodes CASSTSKGQNQPQHF.

The chain is built from TRBV6-5 and TRBJ1-1; 7 bases map to TRBD1. V dropped 0 bases and J dropped 5; count of bases not matched to a gene: 9. The CDR3 is made up of 16 amino acids. Germline-derived CDR1 and CDR2 are MNHEY and SVGAGI. CDR3 loop: CASSYSTGWPATEAFF. The CDR3 DNA follows: TGTGCCAGCAGTTACTCGACAGGGTGGCCCGCAACTGAAGCTTTCTTT.

This sequence joins TRBV14 and TRBJ1-1, with D hard to call. The CDR3 runs to 15 residues. Germline V gives CDR1 SGHDN, CDR2 FVKESK. Trimming cost V 0 bases and J 1 base, with 9 bases left between them. The CDR3 nucleotides read TGTGCCAGCAGCCAAGATCACGGAGAGAACACTGAAGCTTTCTTT. This translates into CASSQDHGENTEAFF.

The genes are TRBV12-3 or TRBV12-4 and TRBJ1-1, with D maybe TRBD1 (6 bases). The CDR3 is made up of 16 amino acids. V lost 5 bases and J lost 0, with 16 bases in between. Here the CDR3 reads CASSLRPGGLNTEAFF. The DNA of the CDR3 is TGTGCCAGCAGTCTCCGACCCGGGGGGCTGAACACTGAAGCTTTCTTT.